A single sample is the source of the 18 T cell receptor beta chains below, sequenced in a study of blood T cell repertoires in COVID-19. TCRdb keeps only in-frame clones here, not all; method: immunoSEQ multiplex PCR. The table has approximately 190,000 clones, over 75% seen once. What was sequenced was peripheral blood. These TCRs come from a man aged 50-59 years with acute or convalescent COVID-19.

This clone was seen only once. This chain uses TRBV6-5 with TRBJ2-3, with 7 bases lining up with TRBD1. The V segment lost 7 bases and the J segment 6 bases; nucleotides outside the gene matches: 7. Germline loops: CDR1 MNHEY, CDR2 SVGAGI. The CDR3 runs 13 residues. CDR3 residues: CASTGQVRDTQYF. CDR3 DNA sequence: TGTGCCAGCACTGGACAGGTGAGGGATACGCAGTATTTT.

The chain carries TRBV11-2 and TRBJ1-2, with D perhaps TRBD1 (5 bases). The germline V and J ends were trimmed by 4 bases and 8 bases, with 20 bases remaining between them. The CDR3 covers 15 residues. Germline CDR1 reads SGHAT; CDR2 reads FQNNGV. CDR3 loop: CASSSVSLGPMGYTF. The DNA for the CDR3 is TGTGCCAGCAGCTCCGTCTCCCTGGGGCCTATGGGCTACACCTTC.

With regard to this clone: At one of its ends the junction is not consistent with the germline gene, which may arise from a read error. V and J are TRBV7-9 and TRBJ2-1; 7 bases are a match to TRBD1. Germline assignment: CDR1 SEHNR and CDR2 FQNEAQ (reference sequence). This CDR3 has 14 residues. CDR3 region: CASRGQNSYNERFF. CDR3 sequence (DNA): TGTGCCAGCAGGGGACAGAACTCCTACAATGAGCGGTTCTTC. Full variable domain (missing parts from reference TRBV7-9 and TRBJ2-1): DTGVSQNPRHKITKRGQNVTFRCDPISEHNRLYWYRQTLGQGPEFLTYFQNEAQLEKSRLLSDRFSAERPKGSFSTLEIQRTEQGDSAMYLCASRGQNSYNERFFGPGTRLTVL.

The chain employs TRBV7-3 and TRBJ2-6; the match to TRBD2 covers 13 bases. Germline-derived CDR1 and CDR2 are SGHTA and FQGTGA. The CDR3 contains 19 residues. The V segment lost 5 bases and the J segment 1 base; nucleotides outside the gene matches: 8. CDR3 bases: TGTGCCAGCAGCCTCGCCGGACTAGCGGGGGAGTCTGGGGCCAACGTCCTGACTTTC. Its translation: CASSLAGLAGESGANVLTF.

The rearrangement joins TRBV10-3 to TRBJ2-7; 9 bases are shared with TRBD2. After removal of 6 bases from V and 3 bases from J, the junction contained 6 bases not matched to a gene. The CDR3 length is 14 residues. Germline V gene sequence: CDR1 ENHRY, CDR2 SYGVKD. The CDR3 DNA follows: TGTGCCATCAGAGATAGCGGGAGAAACTACGAGCAGTACGTC. Amino acid sequence: CAIRDSGRNYEQYV.

The chain uses TRBV7-9 and TRBJ1-3; no firm D call. V lost 0 bases and J 1 base, leaving 13 bases between the germline ends. Germline V lookup: CDR1 SEHNR, CDR2 FQNEAQ (reference sequence). This CDR3 contains 17 residues. The CDR3 nucleotides read TGTGCCAGCAGCTTAGCCGGCGACACTCTGTCTGGAAACACCATATATTTT. It is translated as CASSLAGDTLSGNTIYF.

V usage is TRBV5-1 and J usage is TRBJ2-3, with a weak D call TRBD1 (5 bases). The CDR3 totals 13 residues. Germline values: CDR1 SGHRS, CDR2 YFSETQ. V lost 4 bases and J lost 2, with 8 bases in between. CDR3 in DNA: TGCGCCAGCAGCCCAGGGTTCACAGATACGCAGTATTTT. This translates into CASSPGFTDTQYF.

The chain joins TRBV18 to TRBJ1-1; possible D gene TRBD1, 5 bases. Germline V gene data show CDR1 as KGHSH and CDR2 as LQKENI. The CDR3 totals 17 residues. V lost 3 bases to trimming and J lost 0 bases, with 17 bases between them. The CDR3 region has the DNA TGTGCCAGCTCACCCAGGGAACATGGTACGATGAACACTGAAGCTTTCTTT. Translated: CASSPREHGTMNTEAFF. Looking up the rest from reference TRBV18 and TRBJ1-1 gives the full variable domain: NAGVMQNPRHLVRRRGQEARLRCSPMKGHSHVYWYRQLPEEGLKFMVYLQKENIIDESGMPKERFSAEFPKEGPSILRIQQVVRGDSAAYFCASSPREHGTMNTEAFFGQGTRLTVV.

The V call is TRBV18, the J call TRBJ2-5; 7 nucleotides match TRBD1. Trimming cost V 6 bases and J 9 bases; bases outside gene matches: 10. The CDR3 totals 13 residues. The V gene's germline CDR1 is KGHSH and CDR2 LQKENI. CDR3 region: CASSGTAVSSQYF. The DNA for the CDR3 is TGTGCCAGCTCCGGGACAGCGGTCTCGTCCCAGTACTTC.

The chain uses TRBV12-5 and TRBJ2-3, with a possible D match to TRBD2 (6 bases). Trimming pared 6 bases from V and 4 bases from J, leaving 23 bases between. The CDR3 consists of 17 residues. Germline CDR1 and CDR2: LGHNT and FRNRAP. The CDR3 coding sequence is TGTGCTAGTGGCCCAGGCCTTGGCCGGCGGGACGCAGATACGCAGTATTTT. It codes for CASGPGLGRRDADTQYF.

V gene TRBV19 combines with J gene TRBJ2-7, with TRBD1 matching 7 bases. With V trimmed by 2 bases and J by 2 bases, 3 bases remained unmatched. Germline CDR1 is LNHDA and CDR2 is SQIVND (reference sequence). There are 14 residues in the CDR3. CDR3 sequence: CASSILTGTYEQYF. Here the CDR3 DNA reads TGTGCCAGTAGTATATTGACAGGGACCTACGAGCAGTACTTC.

The chain links TRBV7-7 to TRBJ1-5; D may be TRBD1 (6 bases). This CDR3 comprises 18 residues. The V end was cut by 3 bases, the J end by 6 bases, with 24 bases between. Germline values: CDR1 SSHAT, CDR2 FNYEAQ (reference sequence). DNA of the CDR3: TGTGCCAGCAGCTTGTTGGGCAGGGGCAACCTGGATAGTCAGCCCCAGCATTTT. Its translation: CASSLLGRGNLDSQPQHF.

This clone has only one observation. The chain has TRBV4-1 and TRBJ1-2; D gene uncertain. V lost 4 bases, J lost 6 bases, and 15 bases lay in between. CDR1 is MGHRA and CDR2 is YSYEKL in the germline V gene. This CDR3 contains 14 residues. In nucleotides, the CDR3 is TGCGCCAGCAGCCGTACGCCGAGGGAGGATGGCTACACCTTC. Translating gives CASSRTPREDGYTF.

V gene TRBV7-2 combines with J gene TRBJ1-6, with TRBD1 matching 8 bases. Germline V gene sequence: CDR1 SGHTA, CDR2 FQGNSA. Trimming cost V 4 bases and J 14 bases; bases outside gene matches: 10. The CDR3 is made up of 14 amino acids. CDR3 coding DNA: TGTGCCAGCAGCTCCCGGACAGGGTATTATACCCTCCACTTT. Its protein is CASSSRTGYYTLHF.

The chain links TRBV27 to TRBJ1-1; TRBD1 matches at 8 bases. Losses at the gene ends were 5 bases for V and 0 bases for J; bases not matched to a gene: 11. This CDR3 is 17 amino acids long. Looked up from germline, CDR1 is MNHEY and CDR2 is SMNVEV (reference sequence). The DNA of the CDR3 is TGTGCCAGCAGTACAACAGGGGGTGAGGCCATGAACACTGAAGCTTTCTTT. Its translation: CASSTTGGEAMNTEAFF.

This clone was recorded only once. The chain has TRBV5-4 and TRBJ2-7; 9 bases are a match to TRBD1. Trimming at V came to 5 bases and at J to 6 bases, leaving 9 bases not matched to a gene. The CDR3 is 14 amino acids. In germline, CDR1 is SGHNT, CDR2 YYREEE (reference sequence). The CDR3 sequence is CASSLQGAIFEQYF. As DNA, the CDR3 is TGTGCCAGCAGTTTACAGGGGGCCATATTCGAGCAGTACTTC. Variable domain in full (rest from reference TRBV5-4 and TRBJ2-7): ETGVTQSPTHLIKTRGQQVTLRCSSQSGHNTVSWYQQALGQGPQFIFQYYREEENGRGNFPPRFSGLQFPNYSSELNVNALELDDSALYLCASSLQGAIFEQYFGPGTRLTVT.

The chain carries TRBV5-1 and TRBJ2-1; maybe TRBD2 (7 bases). Germline V lookup: CDR1 SGHRS, CDR2 YFSETQ. The V end was cut by 4 bases, the J end by 10 bases, with 27 bases between. CDR3 length equals 17 residues. The CDR3: CASSRDLTGAGGGEQFF. The CDR3 DNA follows: TGCGCCAGCAGCCGTGATCTTACAGGAGCCGGCGGGGGCGAGCAGTTCTTC.

The chain uses TRBV6-4 and TRBJ1-2; D may be TRBD1 (5 bases). Germline V gene lookup returns CDR1 MRHNA and CDR2 SNTAGT. This CDR3 comprises 13 residues. Between the trimmed V and J ends, which lost 0 bases and 11 bases, there was a span of 13 bases. The CDR3 bases are TGTGCCAGCAGTGACTCCCGGGCCGGGGGTTACACCTTC. Protein sequence: CASSDSRAGGYTF.